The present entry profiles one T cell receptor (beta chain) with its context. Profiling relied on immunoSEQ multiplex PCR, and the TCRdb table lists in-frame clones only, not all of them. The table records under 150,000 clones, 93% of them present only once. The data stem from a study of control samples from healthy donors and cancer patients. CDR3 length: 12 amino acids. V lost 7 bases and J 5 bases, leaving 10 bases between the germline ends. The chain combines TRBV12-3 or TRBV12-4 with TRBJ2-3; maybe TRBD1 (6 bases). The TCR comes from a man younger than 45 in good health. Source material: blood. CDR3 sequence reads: CASKHREDTQYF. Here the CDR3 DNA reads TGTGCCAGCAAACACAGGGAAGATACGCAGTATTTT.